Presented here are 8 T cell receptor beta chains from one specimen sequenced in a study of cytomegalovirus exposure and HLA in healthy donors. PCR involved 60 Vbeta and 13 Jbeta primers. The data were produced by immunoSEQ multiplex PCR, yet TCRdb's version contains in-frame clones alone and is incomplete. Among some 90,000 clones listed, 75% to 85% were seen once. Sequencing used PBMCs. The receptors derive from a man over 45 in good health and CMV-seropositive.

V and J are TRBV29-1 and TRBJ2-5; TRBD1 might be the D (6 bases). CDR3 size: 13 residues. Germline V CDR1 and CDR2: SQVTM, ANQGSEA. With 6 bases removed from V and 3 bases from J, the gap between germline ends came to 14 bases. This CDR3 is CSVPQDREETQYF. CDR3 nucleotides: TGCAGCGTCCCCCAGGACAGAGAAGAGACCCAGTACTTC.

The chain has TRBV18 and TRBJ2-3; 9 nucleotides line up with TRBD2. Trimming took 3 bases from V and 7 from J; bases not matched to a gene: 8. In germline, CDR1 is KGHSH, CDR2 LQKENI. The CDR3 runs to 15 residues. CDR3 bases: TGTGCCAGCTCACCGACTAGCGGAAACCCCTATACGCAGTATTTT. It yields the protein CASSPTSGNPYTQYF.

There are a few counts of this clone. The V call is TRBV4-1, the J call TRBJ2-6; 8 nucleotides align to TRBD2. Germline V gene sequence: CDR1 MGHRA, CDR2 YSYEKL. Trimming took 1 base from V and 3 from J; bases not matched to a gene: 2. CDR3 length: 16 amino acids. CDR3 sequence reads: CASSQAGGYGANVLTF. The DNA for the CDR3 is TGCGCCAGCAGCCAAGCGGGAGGGTATGGGGCCAACGTCCTGACTTTC.

The DNA of the CDR3 is TGTGCCAGCAGTTACTCGGGACATGGAAACTACGAGCAGTACTTC. Protein product: CASSYSGHGNYEQYF. The rearrangement uses TRBV6-5 and TRBJ2-7; TRBD1 might be the D (6 bases). The CDR3 extends over 15 amino acids. Trimming removed 0 bases at V and 3 bases at J, with 12 bases between. Per the germline V gene, CDR1 is MNHEY and CDR2 is SVGAGI.

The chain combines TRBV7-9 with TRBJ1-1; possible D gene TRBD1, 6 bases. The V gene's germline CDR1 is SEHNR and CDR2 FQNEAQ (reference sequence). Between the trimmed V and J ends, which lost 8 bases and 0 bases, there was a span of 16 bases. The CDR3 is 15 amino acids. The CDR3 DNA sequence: TGTGCCAGCGGGACAAGTACCACCATGAACACTGAAGCTTTCTTT. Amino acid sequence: CASGTSTTMNTEAFF.

CDR3 bases: TGCGCCAGCAGCCCAGAGGGCGCCTACGAGCAGTACTTC. Translation gives CASSPEGAYEQYF. The chain employs TRBV5-1 and TRBJ2-7; D is possibly TRBD2 (5 bases). Germline V gene data show CDR1 as SGHRS and CDR2 as YFSETQ. Trimming pared 4 bases from V and 2 bases from J, leaving 10 bases between. The CDR3 totals 13 residues.

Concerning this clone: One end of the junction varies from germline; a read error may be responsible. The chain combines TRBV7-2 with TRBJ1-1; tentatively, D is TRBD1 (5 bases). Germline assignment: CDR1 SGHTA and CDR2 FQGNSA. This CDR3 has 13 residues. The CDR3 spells CAGSGGGPVEAFF. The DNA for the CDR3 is TGTGCCGGCAGCGGGGGAGGGCCTGTTGAAGCTTTCTTT. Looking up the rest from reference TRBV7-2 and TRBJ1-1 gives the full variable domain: GAGVSQSPSNKVTEKGKDVELRCDPISGHTALYWYRQSLGQGLEFLIYFQGNSAPDKSGLPSDRFSAERTGGSVSTLTIQRTQQEDSAVYLCAGSGGGPVEAFFGQGTRLTVV.

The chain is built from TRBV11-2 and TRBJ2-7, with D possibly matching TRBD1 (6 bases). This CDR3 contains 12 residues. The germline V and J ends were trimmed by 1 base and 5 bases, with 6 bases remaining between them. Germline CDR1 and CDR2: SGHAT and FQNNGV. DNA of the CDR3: TGTGCCAGCAGCTTAGCAGGGGACGAGCAGTACTTC. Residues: CASSLAGDEQYF. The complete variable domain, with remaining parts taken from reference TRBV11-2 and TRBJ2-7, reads EAGVAQSPRYKIIEKRQSVAFWCNPISGHATLYWYQQILGQGPKLLIQFQNNGVVDDSQLPKDRFSAERLKGVDSTLKIQPAKLEDSAVYLCASSLAGDEQYFGPGTRLTVT.